Listed below are T cell receptor beta chains from one sample, sequenced in a study of post-analysis software for immune sequencing data. TCRdb ran MiXCR on the PCR reads and lists one entry per CDR3 protein. The sample contains hundreds of thousands of distinct CDR3 sequences, roughly 27% of which appear only once. The sequenced sample was blood. Every receptor here comes from a girl aged 10-17 years with multiple sclerosis. Each CDR3 is given with its conserved first and last residue. The D gene is left open where the match is weak. Only part of the rows carry a size: once, few, many, or a class if the clone is expanded.

d_gene,j_gene,abundance,v_gene,CDR3nt,CDR3aa
.,TRBJ1-6,.,TRBV7-2,TGTGCCAGCAGCCTCAGGGGTTCTAATTCACCCCGCCACTTT,CASSLRGSNSPRHF
TRBD2,TRBJ2-4,few,TRBV3-1,TGTGCCAGCAGCCAAGAGATGGGAGGGGACATTCAGTACTTC,CASSQEMGGDIQYF
.,TRBJ2-3,.,TRBV6-5,TGTGCCAGCAGTTACGGGGCCGAACCTCAGGATACGCAGTATTTT,CASSYGAEPQDTQYF
.,TRBJ2-5,.,TRBV3-1,TGTGCCAGCAGCCAAGGGGGAATCCGTCGAGAGACCCAGTACTTC,CASSQGGIRRETQYF
.,TRBJ2-2,.,TRBV11-2,TGTGCCAGCAGCGCGCTGAACACCGGGGAGCTGTTTTTT,CASSALNTGELFF
TRBD1,TRBJ2-7,.,TRBV29-1,TGCAGCGTATCCGGGACAGAGGAATACGAGCAGTACTTC,CSVSGTEEYEQYF
TRBD2,TRBJ2-1,few,TRBV20-1,TGCAGTGCTAGAGAACGTACTCCTGTCACTAGCGGCACCCCTAATGAGCAGTTCTTC,CSARERTPVTSGTPNEQFF
.,TRBJ2-1,few,TRBV5-1,TGCGCCAGCAGCTTGGAGACACAGAGCAATGAGCAGTTCTTC,CASSLETQSNEQFF
TRBD2,TRBJ2-1,.,TRBV5-6,TGTGCCAGCAGCCTCCGGGGGGTCAACAATGAGCAGTTCTTC,CASSLRGVNNEQFF
.,TRBJ1-1,.,TRBV7-2,TGTGCCAGCAGCTACGGACAGAGAGAGAACACTGAAGCTTTCTTT,CASSYGQRENTEAFF
.,TRBJ2-7,.,TRBV6-6,TGTGCCAGCACCAACTTCTACGGCGGGGACAGACGATACGAGCAGTACTTC,CASTNFYGGDRRYEQYF
.,TRBJ2-7,.,TRBV5-1,TGCGCCAGCAGCTTGAGGCCTCAAGCGGTGGGCGAATTTTACGAGCAGTACTTC,CASSLRPQAVGEFYEQYF
.,TRBJ1-1,.,TRBV19,TGTGCCAGTAGTTGGGCAGGGACGGAAGCTTTCTTT,CASSWAGTEAFF
.,TRBJ2-2,.,TRBV29-1,TGCAGCGTTGATGTCGATGGCACCGGGGAGCTGTTTTTT,CSVDVDGTGELFF
TRBD2,TRBJ2-1,once,TRBV7-8,TGTGCCAGCAGCTTAGCGCGAGCGGGGGACGGTGAGCAGTTCTTC,CASSLARAGDGEQFF
.,TRBJ2-7,.,TRBV7-3,TGTGCCAGCAGCTCGCAACGTTCTACAGGGTGCTACGAGCAGTACTTC,CASSSQRSTGCYEQYF
.,TRBJ2-1,.,TRBV10-3,TGTGCTATCAGTGAGGCCCCAACCTTTTACAATGAGCAGTTCTTC,CAISEAPTFYNEQFF
.,TRBJ1-4,.,TRBV7-9,TGTGCCAGCTTAGAGACGGGGGCCAATGAAAAACGGTTTTTT,CASLETGANEKRFF
.,TRBJ2-2,.,TRBV4-2,TGTGCCTGCAGCCAAGATAGCCGTACCGGGGAGCTGTTTTTT,CACSQDSRTGELFF
.,TRBJ2-1,few,TRBV3-1,TGTGCCAGCTGCCAAGGCCCGAGCTCCTACAATGAGCAGTTCTTC,CASCQGPSSYNEQFF
.,TRBJ2-3,.,TRBV29-1,TGCAGCGTTGAGCCTCAGTTCCTAGGGGGCACAGATACGCAGTATTTT,CSVEPQFLGGTDTQYF
.,TRBJ2-4,.,TRBV20-1,TGCAGTGCCGGGGGACAGACGAACAAAAACATTCAGTACTTC,CSAGGQTNKNIQYF
.,TRBJ2-3,.,TRBV15,TGTGCCGCCAGCAGCCCGGTGGTGGGCACAGATACGCAGTATTTT,CAASSPVVGTDTQYF
TRBD1,TRBJ1-1,.,TRBV7-6,TGTGCCAGCAGGTTGGGGACAGGGAACACTGAAGCTTTCTTT,CASRLGTGNTEAFF
TRBD2,TRBJ2-3,many,TRBV11-2,TGTGCCAGCAGCTGGACTAGCGGGGGCACAGATACGCAGTATTTT,CASSWTSGGTDTQYF
.,TRBJ1-5,.,TRBV7-9,TGTGCCAGCAGCTTAGCGGGCAGCGCCAATCAGCCCCAGCATTTT,CASSLAGSANQPQHF
.,TRBJ1-5,.,TRBV20-1,TGCAGTGCTATCTTAACCGGTCGGGGGGCCGGCAATCAGCCCCAGCATTTT,CSAILTGRGAGNQPQHF
.,TRBJ1-1,.,TRBV3-1,TGTGCCAGCAGCCACCGGAGGAACACTGAAGCTTTCTTT,CASSHRRNTEAFF
.,TRBJ2-2,.,TRBV7-6,TGTGCCAGCAGGCCGGGTAGGGCCCACACCGGGGAGCTGTTTTTT,CASRPGRAHTGELFF
.,TRBJ1-4,few,TRBV12-3/TRBV12-4,TGTGCCAGCAGTTTGCGGGGGGGAATTGAAAAACTGTTTTTT,CASSLRGGIEKLFF
.,TRBJ1-2,.,TRBV27,TGTGCCAGCAGTTTCCGCTTCTACCCAGCTAACTATGGCTACACCTTC,CASSFRFYPANYGYTF
TRBD1,TRBJ1-1,.,TRBV29-1,TGCAGCGTTGAAGTTATATCATGGGACAGGGGCGGTTGGACTGAAGCTTTCTTT,CSVEVISWDRGGWTEAFF
TRBD2,TRBJ2-1,many,TRBV18,TGTGCCAGCTCACTGACTAGCGGGATGAGGGATGAGCAGTTCTTC,CASSLTSGMRDEQFF
.,TRBJ2-1,few,TRBV9,TGTGCCAGCAGCGTAGGACAGCCGTCCTACAATGAGCAGTTCTTC,CASSVGQPSYNEQFF
.,TRBJ1-1,.,TRBV4-3,TGCGCCAGCAGCCCAAGACTCAATCGGGACACTGAAGCTTTCTTT,CASSPRLNRDTEAFF
.,TRBJ2-3,.,TRBV20-1,TGCAGTGCTAGAGGGCAGGGGAGCACAGATACGCAGTATTTT,CSARGQGSTDTQYF
TRBD2,TRBJ2-1,.,TRBV28,TGTGCCAGCAGTTCCGGGAGCGGGATGGACTACAATGAGCAGTTCTTC,CASSSGSGMDYNEQFF
.,TRBJ2-1,.,TRBV29-1,TGCAGCGTTGGCCTTCTCGGACGGGGTGAGCAGTTCTTC,CSVGLLGRGEQFF
.,TRBJ2-7,few,TRBV7-2,TGTGCCTCTCGGATGGGGGCGAGCTCCTACGAGCAGTACTTC,CASRMGASSYEQYF
TRBD1,TRBJ2-3,.,TRBV12-3/TRBV12-4,TGTGCCAGCAGCACTGGACAGGGCCTATTGATCACAGATACGCAGTATTTT,CASSTGQGLLITDTQYF
.,TRBJ1-4,few,TRBV15,TGTGCCACCAGCGGGGGGGAAGGACCTAATGAAAAACTGTTTTTT,CATSGGEGPNEKLFF
.,TRBJ2-2,few,TRBV12-3/TRBV12-4,TGTGCCAGCAGTTTAGCGTCCCGGGTGAACGCCGGGGAGCTGTTTTTT,CASSLASRVNAGELFF
TRBD2,TRBJ2-1,few,TRBV7-9,TGTGCCAGCAGATCCCCCCCAGCGGGGGGTTACAATGAGCAGTTCTTC,CASRSPPAGGYNEQFF
TRBD1,TRBJ2-5,.,TRBV29-1,TGCAGCGTTGTTATGGGACAGGGCCAAGAGACCCAGTACTTC,CSVVMGQGQETQYF
TRBD2,TRBJ2-5,once,TRBV6-2/TRBV6-3,TGTGCCAGCAGAACGGGGGGGCGCCTAGAGACCCAGTACTTC,CASRTGGRLETQYF
.,TRBJ2-1,.,TRBV6-4,TGTGCCAGCAGCGTCAATAGCTACAATGAGCAGTTCTTC,CASSVNSYNEQFF
TRBD2,TRBJ2-5,few,TRBV28,TGTGCCAGCAGGACTAGCGGGGGAGGAGAGACCCAGTACTTC,CASRTSGGGETQYF
TRBD2,TRBJ2-1,.,TRBV7-9,TGTGCCAGCGCCCCCCGGGAGGGCCCCAATGAGCAGTTCTTC,CASAPREGPNEQFF
TRBD1,TRBJ2-1,.,TRBV27,TGTGCCAGCAGTTTAGACGGGACAGGGGTAAACAATGAGCAGTTCTTC,CASSLDGTGVNNEQFF
.,TRBJ2-3,few,TRBV20-1,TGCAGTGCTAGAGAGCCTCTAAGCACAGATACGCAGTATTTT,CSAREPLSTDTQYF